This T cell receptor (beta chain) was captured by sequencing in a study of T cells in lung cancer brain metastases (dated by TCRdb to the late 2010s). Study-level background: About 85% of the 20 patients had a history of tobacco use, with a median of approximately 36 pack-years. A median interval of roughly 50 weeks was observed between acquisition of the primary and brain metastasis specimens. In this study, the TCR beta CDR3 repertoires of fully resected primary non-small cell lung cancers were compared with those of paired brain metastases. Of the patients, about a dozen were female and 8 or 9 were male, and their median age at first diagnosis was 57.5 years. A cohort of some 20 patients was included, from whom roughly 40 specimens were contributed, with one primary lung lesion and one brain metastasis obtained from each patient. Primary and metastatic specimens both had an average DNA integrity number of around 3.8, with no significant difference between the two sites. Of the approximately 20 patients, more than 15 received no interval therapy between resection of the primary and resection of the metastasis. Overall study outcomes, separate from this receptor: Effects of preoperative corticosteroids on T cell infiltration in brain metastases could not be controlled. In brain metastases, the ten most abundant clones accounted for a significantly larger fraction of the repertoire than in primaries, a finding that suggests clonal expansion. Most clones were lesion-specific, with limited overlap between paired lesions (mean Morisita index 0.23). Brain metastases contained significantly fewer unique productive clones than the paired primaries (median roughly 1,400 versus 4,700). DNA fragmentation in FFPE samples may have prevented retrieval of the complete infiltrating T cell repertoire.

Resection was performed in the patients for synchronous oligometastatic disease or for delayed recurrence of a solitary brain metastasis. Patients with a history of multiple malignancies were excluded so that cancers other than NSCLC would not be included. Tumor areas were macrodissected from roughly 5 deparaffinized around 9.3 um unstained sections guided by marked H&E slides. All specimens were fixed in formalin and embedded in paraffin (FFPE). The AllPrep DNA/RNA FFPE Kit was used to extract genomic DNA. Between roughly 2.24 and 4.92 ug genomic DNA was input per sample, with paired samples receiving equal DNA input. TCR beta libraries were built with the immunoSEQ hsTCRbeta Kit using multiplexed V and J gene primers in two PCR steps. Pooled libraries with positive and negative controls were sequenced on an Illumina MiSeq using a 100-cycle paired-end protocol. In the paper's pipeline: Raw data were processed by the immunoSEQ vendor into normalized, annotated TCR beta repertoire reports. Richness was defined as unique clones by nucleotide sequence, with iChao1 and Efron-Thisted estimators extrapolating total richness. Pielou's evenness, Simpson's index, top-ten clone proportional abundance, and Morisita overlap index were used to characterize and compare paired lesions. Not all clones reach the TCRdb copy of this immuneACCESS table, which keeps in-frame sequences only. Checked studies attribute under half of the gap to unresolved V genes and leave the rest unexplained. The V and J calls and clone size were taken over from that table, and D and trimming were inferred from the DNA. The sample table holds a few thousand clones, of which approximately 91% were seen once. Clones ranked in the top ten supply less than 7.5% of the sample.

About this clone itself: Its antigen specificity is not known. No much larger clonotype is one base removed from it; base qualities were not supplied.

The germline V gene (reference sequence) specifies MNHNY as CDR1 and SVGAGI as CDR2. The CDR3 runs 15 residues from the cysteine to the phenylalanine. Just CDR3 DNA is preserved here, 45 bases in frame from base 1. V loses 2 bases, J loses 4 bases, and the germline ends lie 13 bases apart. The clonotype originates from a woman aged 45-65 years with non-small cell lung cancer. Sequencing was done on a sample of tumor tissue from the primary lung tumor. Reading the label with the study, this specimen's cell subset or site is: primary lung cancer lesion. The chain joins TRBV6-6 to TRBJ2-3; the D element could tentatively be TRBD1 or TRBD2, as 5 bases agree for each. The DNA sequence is TGTGCCAGCAGTTACGAGGGGCGGAAATCAGATACGCAGTATTTT. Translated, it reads CASSYEGRKSDTQYF.